This TCR beta chain is from a study of OX40 agonist ivuxolimab in advanced cancers. Study at large: There were three patients with partial responses, one having hepatocellular carcinoma and two cutaneous melanoma.

Using immunoSEQ multiplex PCR, the repertoire was profiled, and TCRdb retains in-frame clones only, with some absent. The table records nearly 80,000 clones, 75% to 95% of them present only once. V lost 8 bases to trimming and J lost 7 bases, with 21 bases between them. This CDR3 contains 15 residues. From germline, CDR1 is MNHEY and CDR2 SVGAGI. Sample: CD4+ or CD8+ T cells sorted from blood, taken in a trial of the OX40 agonist ivuxolimab. This chain joins TRBV6-5 and TRBJ2-1, with a tentative D call TRBD2 (7 bases). The origin of this receptor is an adult with an advanced solid tumor such as melanoma, head and neck, liver or kidney cancer. Written as DNA, the CDR3 is TGTGCCAGCCTCCCGGGGGGCGGGAGCGTAAATGAGCAGTTCTTC. Protein: CASLPGGGSVNEQFF.